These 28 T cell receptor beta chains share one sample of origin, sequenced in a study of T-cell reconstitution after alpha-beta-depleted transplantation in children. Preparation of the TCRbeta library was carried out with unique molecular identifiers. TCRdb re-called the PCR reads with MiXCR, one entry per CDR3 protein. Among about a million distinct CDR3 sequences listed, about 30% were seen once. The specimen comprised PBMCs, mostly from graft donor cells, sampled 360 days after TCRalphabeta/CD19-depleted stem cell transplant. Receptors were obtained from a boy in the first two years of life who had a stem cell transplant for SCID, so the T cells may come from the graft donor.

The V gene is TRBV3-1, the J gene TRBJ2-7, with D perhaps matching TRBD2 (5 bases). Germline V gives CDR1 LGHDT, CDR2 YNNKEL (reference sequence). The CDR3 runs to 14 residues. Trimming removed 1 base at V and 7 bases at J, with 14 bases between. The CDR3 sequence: CASSQVYGGEEQYF. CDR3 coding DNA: TGTGCCAGCAGCCAAGTATATGGAGGAGAAGAGCAGTACTTC.

The CDR3 nucleotides are TGTGCCAGCAGCCAAGAGGACCGCAGGGGGTATGAAAAACTGTTTTTT. This codes for CASSQEDRRGYEKLFF. The chain employs TRBV4-2 and TRBJ1-4, with 7 bases that match TRBD1. From germline, CDR1 is LGHNA and CDR2 YNFKEQ. The CDR3 covers 16 residues. V was pared by 0 bases and J by 6 bases, with 7 bases of the junction left unmatched.

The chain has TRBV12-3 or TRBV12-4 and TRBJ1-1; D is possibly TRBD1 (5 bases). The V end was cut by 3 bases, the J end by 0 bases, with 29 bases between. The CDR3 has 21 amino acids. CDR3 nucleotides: TGTGCCAGCAGTTTGCCCAACGACAGACCTGAACTTCGGGAGCTGAACACTGAAGCTTTCTTT. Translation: CASSLPNDRPELRELNTEAFF.

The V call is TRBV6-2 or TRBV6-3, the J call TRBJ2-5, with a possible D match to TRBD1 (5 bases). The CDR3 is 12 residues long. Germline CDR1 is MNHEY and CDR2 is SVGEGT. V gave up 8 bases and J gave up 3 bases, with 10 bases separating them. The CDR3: CASGRDEETQYF. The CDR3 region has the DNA TGTGCCAGCGGCAGGGATGAAGAGACCCAGTACTTC.

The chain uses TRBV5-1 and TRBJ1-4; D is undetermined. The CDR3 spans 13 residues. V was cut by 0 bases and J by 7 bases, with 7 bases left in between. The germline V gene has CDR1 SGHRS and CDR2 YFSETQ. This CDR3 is CASSLERGEKLFF. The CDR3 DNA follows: TGCGCCAGCAGCTTGGAGCGGGGTGAAAAACTGTTTTTT.

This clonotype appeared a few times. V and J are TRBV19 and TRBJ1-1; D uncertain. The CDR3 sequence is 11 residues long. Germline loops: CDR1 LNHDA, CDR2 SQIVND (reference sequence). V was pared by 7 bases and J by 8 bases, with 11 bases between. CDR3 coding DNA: TGTGCCAGTAAGGCAGGCCCGGAAGCTTTCTTT. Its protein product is CASKAGPEAFF.

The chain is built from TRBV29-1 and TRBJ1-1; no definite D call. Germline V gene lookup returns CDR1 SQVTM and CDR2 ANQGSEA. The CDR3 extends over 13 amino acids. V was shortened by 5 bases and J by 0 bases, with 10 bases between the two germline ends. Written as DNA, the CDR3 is TGCAGCGTTTCTGGACTCATGAACACTGAAGCTTTCTTT. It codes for CSVSGLMNTEAFF. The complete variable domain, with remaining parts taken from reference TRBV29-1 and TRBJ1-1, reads SAVISQKPSRDICQRGTSLTIQCQVDSQVTMMFWYRQQPGQSLTLIATANQGSEATYESGFVIDKFPISRPNLTFSTLTVSNMSPEDSSIYLCSVSGLMNTEAFFGQGTRLTVV.

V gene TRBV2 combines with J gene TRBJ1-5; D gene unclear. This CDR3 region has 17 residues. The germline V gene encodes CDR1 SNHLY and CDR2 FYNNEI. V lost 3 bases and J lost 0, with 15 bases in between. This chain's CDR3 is CASSDFPWISSNQPQHF. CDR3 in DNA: TGTGCCAGCAGTGATTTTCCGTGGATTAGTAGCAATCAGCCCCAGCATTTT.

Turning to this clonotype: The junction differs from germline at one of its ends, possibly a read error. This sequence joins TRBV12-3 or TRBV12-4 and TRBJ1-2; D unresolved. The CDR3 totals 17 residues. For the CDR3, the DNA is TGTGCCAGCAGCTTAGGACCGTCTGGGTTCGCTAACTATGGCTACACCTTC. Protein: CASSLGPSGFANYGYTF.

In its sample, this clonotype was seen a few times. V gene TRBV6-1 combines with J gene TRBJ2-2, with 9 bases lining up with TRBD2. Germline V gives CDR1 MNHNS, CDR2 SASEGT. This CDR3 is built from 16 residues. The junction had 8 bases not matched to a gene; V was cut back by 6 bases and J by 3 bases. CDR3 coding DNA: TGTGCCAGCAGGTTCAGCGGGGGGATGCACACCGGGGAGCTGTTTTTT. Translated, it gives CASRFSGGMHTGELFF.

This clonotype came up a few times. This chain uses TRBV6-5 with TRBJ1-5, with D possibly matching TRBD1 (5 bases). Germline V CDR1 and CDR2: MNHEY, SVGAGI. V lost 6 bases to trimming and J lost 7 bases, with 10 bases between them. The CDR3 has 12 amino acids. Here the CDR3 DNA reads TGTGCCAGCAGGGGAGGGGTCCAGCCCCAGCATTTT. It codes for CASRGGVQPQHF.

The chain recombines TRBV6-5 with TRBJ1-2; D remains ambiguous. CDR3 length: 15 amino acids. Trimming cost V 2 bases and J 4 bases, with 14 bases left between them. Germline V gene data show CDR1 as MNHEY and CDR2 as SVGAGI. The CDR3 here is CASSYLSSSLYGYTF. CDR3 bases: TGTGCCAGCAGTTACCTCAGCAGTTCCCTCTATGGCTACACCTTC.

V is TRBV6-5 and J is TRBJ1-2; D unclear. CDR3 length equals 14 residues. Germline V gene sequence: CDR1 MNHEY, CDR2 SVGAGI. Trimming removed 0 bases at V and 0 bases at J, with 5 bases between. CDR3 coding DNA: TGTGCCAGCAGTTACTCTTCACCTAACTATGGCTACACCTTC. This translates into CASSYSSPNYGYTF.

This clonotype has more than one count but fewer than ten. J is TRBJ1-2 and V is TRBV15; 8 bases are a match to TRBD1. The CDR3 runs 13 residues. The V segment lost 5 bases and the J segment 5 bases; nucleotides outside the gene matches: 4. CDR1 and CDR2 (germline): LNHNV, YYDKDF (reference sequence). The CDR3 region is CATSPGQDYGYTF. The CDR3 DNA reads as TGTGCCACCAGCCCGGGACAGGATTATGGCTACACCTTC.

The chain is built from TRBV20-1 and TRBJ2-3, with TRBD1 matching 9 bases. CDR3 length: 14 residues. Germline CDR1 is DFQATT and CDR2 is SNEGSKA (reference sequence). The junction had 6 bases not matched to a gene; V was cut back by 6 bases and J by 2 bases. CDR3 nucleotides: TGCAGTGCCAAATACAGGGGGCCCACAGATACGCAGTATTTT. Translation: CSAKYRGPTDTQYF.

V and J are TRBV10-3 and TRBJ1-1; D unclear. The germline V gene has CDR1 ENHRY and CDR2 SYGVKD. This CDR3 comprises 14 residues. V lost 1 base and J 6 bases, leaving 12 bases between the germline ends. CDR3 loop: CAISECKELPEAFF. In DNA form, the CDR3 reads TGTGCCATCAGTGAGTGTAAAGAATTGCCTGAAGCTTTCTTT.

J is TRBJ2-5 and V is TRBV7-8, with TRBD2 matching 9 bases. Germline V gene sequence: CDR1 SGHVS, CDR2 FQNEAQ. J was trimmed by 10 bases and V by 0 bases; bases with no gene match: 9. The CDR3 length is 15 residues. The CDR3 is CASSLAEGLAGHQYF. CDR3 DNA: TGTGCCAGCAGCTTAGCAGAGGGACTAGCAGGGCACCAGTACTTC.

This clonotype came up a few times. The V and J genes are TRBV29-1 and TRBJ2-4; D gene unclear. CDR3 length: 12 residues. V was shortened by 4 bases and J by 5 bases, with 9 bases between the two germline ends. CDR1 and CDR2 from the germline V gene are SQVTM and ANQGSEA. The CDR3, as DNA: TGCAGCGTTGTGCCTAGGGAAAACATTCAGTACTTC. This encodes CSVVPRENIQYF.

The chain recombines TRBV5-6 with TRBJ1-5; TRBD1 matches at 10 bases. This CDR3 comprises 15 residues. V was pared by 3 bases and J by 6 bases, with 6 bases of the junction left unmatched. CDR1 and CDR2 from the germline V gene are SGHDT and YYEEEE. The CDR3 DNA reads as TGTGCCAGCAGCTCTGACAGGGGGCTGAGTCAGCCCCAGCATTTT. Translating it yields CASSSDRGLSQPQHF. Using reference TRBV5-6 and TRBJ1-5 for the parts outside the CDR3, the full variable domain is DAGVTQSPTHLIKTRGQQVTLRCSPKSGHDTVSWYQQALGQGPQFIFQYYEEEERQRGNFPDRFSGHQFPNYSSELNVNALLLGDSALYLCASSSDRGLSQPQHFGDGTRLSIL.

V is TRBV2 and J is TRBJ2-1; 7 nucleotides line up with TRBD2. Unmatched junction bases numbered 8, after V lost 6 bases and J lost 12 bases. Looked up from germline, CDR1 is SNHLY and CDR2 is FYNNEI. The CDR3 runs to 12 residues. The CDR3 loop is CASRTTSERQFF. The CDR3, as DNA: TGTGCCAGCAGGACCACTAGCGAGCGGCAGTTCTTC.

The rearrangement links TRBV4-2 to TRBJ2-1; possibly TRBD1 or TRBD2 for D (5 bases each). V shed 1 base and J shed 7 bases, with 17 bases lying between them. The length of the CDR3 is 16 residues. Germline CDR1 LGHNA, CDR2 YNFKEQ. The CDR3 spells CASSQASGLKGNEQFF. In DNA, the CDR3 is TGTGCCAGCAGCCAAGCTTCGGGGCTCAAGGGGAATGAGCAGTTCTTC.

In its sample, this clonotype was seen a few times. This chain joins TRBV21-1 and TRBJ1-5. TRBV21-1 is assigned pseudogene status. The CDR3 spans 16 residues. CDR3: CASKDSRRDSNQPQHF. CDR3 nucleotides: TGTGCCAGCAAAGACTCCAGAAGGGATAGCAATCAGCCCCAGCATTTT.

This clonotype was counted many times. The CDR3 protein is CSARDLASGVLEQFF. CDR3 bases: TGCAGTGCTAGAGATCTAGCTAGCGGAGTGCTTGAGCAGTTCTTC. The chain uses TRBV20-1 and TRBJ2-1; 7 nucleotides line up with TRBD2. Germline loops: CDR1 DFQATT, CDR2 SNEGSKA (reference sequence). The CDR3 has 15 residues. J lost 9 bases, V lost 0 bases, and 11 bases had no gene match.

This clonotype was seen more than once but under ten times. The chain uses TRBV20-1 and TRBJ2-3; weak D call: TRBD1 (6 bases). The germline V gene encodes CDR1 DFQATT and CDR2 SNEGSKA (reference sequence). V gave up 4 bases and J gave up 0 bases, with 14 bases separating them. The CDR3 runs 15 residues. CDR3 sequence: CSAKDFGQSTDTQYF. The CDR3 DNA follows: TGCAGTGCTAAGGATTTCGGACAGAGCACAGATACGCAGTATTTT.

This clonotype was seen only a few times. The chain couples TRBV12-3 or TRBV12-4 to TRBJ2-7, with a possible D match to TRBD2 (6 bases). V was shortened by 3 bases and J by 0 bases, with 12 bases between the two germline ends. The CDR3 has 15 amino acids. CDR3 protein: CASSFDSGSSYEQYF. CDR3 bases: TGTGCCAGCAGTTTTGATTCCGGGAGCTCCTACGAGCAGTACTTC.

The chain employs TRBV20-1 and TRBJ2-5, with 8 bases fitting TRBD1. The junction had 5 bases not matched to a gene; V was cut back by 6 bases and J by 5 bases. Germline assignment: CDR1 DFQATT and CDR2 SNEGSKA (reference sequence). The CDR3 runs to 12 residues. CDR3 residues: CSALTGEETQYF. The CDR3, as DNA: TGCAGTGCCTTGACAGGGGAGGAGACCCAGTACTTC.

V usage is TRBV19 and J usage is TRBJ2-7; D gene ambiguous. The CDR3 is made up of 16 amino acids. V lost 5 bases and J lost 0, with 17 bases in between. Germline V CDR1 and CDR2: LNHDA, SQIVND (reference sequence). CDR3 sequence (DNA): TGTGCCAGTAGTGCAGACCAGCGTCAAAGCTCCTACGAGCAGTACTTC. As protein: CASSADQRQSSYEQYF.

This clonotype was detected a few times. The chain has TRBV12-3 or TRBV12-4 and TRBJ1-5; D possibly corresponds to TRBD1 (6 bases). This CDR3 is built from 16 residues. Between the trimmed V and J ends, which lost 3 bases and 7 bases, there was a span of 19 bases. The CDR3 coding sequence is TGTGCCAGCAGTTTGGGAACAGGGTCAGGCGGCCAGCCCCAGCATTTT. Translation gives CASSLGTGSGGQPQHF.